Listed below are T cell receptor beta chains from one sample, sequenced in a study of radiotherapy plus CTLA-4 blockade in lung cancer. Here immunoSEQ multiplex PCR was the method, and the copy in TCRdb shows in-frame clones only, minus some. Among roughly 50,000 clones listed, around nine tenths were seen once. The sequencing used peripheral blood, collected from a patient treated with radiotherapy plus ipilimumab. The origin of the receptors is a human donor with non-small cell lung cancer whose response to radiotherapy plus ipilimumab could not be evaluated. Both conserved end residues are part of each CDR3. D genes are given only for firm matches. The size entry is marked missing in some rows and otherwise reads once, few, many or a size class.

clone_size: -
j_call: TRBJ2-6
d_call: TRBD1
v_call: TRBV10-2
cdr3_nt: TGCGCCAGCAGTGAGTCGGCAGGGGGCATTGGGGCCAACGTCCTGACTTTC
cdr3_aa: CASSESAGGIGANVLTF

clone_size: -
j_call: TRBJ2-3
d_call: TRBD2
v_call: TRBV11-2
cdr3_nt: TGTGCCAGCAGCTTAGTCACGTCGGGAGGGACCCTTATAGATACGCAGTATTTT
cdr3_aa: CASSLVTSGGTLIDTQYF

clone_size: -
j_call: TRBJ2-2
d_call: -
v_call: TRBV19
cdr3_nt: TGTGCCAGTAAAATCCTGCAGGGATCCACCGGGGAGCTGTTTTTT
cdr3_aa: CASKILQGSTGELFF

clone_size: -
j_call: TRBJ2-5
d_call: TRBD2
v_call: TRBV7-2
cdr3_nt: TGTGCCAGCAGCTTAAGTTCGCTAGCGGGACAAGAGACCCAGTACTTC
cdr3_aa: CASSLSSLAGQETQYF

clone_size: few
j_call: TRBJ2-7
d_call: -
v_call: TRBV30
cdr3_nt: TGTGCCTGGAGTGTAGAACAGGGAACCTACGAGCAGTACTTC
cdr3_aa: CAWSVEQGTYEQYF

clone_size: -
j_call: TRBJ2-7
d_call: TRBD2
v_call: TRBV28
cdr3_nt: TGTGCCAGCAGCCCCCCCAACCCCTCGAGCGGGAGGTACGAGCAGTACTTC
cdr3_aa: CASSPPNPSSGRYEQYF

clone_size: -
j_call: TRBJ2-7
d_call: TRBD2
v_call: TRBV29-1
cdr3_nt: TGCAGCGTTGAAAATAGCGGGGGAAGCTCCTACGAGCAGTACTTC
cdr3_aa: CSVENSGGSSYEQYF

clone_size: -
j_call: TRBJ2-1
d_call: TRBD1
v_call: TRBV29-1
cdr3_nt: TGCAGCGCTGACCGGGACAGGAGTTACAATGAGCAGTTCTTC
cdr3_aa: CSADRDRSYNEQFF

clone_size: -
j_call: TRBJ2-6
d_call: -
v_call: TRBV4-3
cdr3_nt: TGCGCCAGCAGCCAAGAGAGTAGTTCTGGGGCCAACGTCCTGACTTTC
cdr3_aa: CASSQESSSGANVLTF

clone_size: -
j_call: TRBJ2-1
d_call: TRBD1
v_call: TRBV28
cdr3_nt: TGTGCCAGCAGTTATTTTAGGAGTGGACAGGGGGCCGATGAGCAGTTCTTC
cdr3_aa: CASSYFRSGQGADEQFF

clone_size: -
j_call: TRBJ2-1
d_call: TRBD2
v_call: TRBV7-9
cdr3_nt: TGTGCCAGCAGTTCTAGCGGGGGCCTGGGGAGTTACAATGAGCAGTTCTTC
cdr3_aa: CASSSSGGLGSYNEQFF

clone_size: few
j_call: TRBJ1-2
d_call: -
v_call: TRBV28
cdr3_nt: TGTGCCAGCAGCCTCGACACCGCTGGGTATGGCTACACCTTC
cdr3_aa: CASSLDTAGYGYTF

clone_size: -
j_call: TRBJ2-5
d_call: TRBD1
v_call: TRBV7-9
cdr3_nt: TGTGCCAGCAGCTGGGGGCCCTACAGGGGGCTAAGAGAGACCCAGTACTTC
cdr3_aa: CASSWGPYRGLRETQYF

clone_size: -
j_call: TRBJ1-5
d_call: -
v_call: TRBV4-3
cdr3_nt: TGCGCCAGCAGCCAAGACACTGTCTTCAATCAGCCCCAGCATTTT
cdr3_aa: CASSQDTVFNQPQHF

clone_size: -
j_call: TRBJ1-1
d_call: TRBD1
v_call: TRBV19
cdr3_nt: TGTGCCAGTAGTCCCGGACAGGTCGGCAACACTGAAGCTTTCTTT
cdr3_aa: CASSPGQVGNTEAFF

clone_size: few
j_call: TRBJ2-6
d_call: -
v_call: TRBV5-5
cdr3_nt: TGTGCCAGCAGCCCCAGACAAGTCCAGAACGTCCTGACTTTC
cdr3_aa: CASSPRQVQNVLTF

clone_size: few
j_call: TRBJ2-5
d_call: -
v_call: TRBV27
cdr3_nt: TGTGCCAGCAGTTCCCGCCCCCCCAGGGCAACTCAAGAGACCCAGTACTTC
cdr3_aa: CASSSRPPRATQETQYF

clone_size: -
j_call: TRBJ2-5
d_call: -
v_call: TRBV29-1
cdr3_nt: TGCAGCGTCTCCGGAGTGTCCGTGGAGACCCAGTACTTC
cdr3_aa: CSVSGVSVETQYF

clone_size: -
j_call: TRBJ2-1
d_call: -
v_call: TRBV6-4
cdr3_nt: TGTGCCAACGACGGAGGCCACAATGAGCAGTTCTTC
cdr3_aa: CANDGGHNEQFF

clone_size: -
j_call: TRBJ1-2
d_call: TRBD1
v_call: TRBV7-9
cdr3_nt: TGTGCCAGCAGCCCCACAGGGGATTGGTTGCACTTC
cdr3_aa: CASSPTGDWLHF

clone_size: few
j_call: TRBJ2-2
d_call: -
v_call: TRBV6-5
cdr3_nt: TGTGCCAGCACCCGACGGACAGCGAACACCGGGGAGCTGTTTTTT
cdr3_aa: CASTRRTANTGELFF

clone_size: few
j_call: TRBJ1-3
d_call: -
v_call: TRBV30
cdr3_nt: TGTGCCTGGTGCCCGGGACTCCACTCTGGAAACACCATATATTTT
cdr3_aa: CAWCPGLHSGNTIYF

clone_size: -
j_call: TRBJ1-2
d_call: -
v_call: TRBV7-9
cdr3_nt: TGTGCCAGCAGCTTACTGTCGAGGGAGACAAACACCTTC
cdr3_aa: CASSLLSRETNTF

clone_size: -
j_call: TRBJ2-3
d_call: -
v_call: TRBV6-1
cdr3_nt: TGTGCCAGCAGATCCACAGGGCAAGATACGCAGTATTTT
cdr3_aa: CASRSTGQDTQYF

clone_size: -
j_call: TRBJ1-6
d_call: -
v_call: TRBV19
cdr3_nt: TGTGCCAGTAGTATAGGGCTATTGGGGAGAGGATTTTCACCCCTCCACTTT
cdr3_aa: CASSIGLLGRGFSPLHF

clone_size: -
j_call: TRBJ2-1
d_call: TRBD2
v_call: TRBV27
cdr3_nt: TGTGCCAGCAGTTTATACGGGGGGGTCTGGGGGGATGAGCAGTTCTTC
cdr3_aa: CASSLYGGVWGDEQFF

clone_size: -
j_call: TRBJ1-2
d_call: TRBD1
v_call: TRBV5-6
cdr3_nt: TGTGCCAGCAGCTTGCTCCCCCGGACAGGGCTCGGCTACACCTTC
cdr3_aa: CASSLLPRTGLGYTF

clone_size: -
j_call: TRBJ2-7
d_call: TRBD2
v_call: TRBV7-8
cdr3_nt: TGTGCCAGCAGCGGAAGGGAGCGGGGGGGCATGTACGAGCAGTACTTC
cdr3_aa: CASSGRERGGMYEQYF

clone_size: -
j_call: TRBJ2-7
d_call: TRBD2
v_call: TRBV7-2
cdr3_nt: TGTGCCAGCAGCTCCTCCGGGACTAAGGCCTACGAGCAGTACTTC
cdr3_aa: CASSSSGTKAYEQYF

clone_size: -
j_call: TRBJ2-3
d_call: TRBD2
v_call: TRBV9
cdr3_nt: TGTGCCAGCAGCGTAGAGGGGAGGGGAGGGACAGATACGCAGTATTTT
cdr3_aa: CASSVEGRGGTDTQYF

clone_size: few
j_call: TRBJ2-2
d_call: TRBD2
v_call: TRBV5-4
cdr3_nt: TGTGCCAGCAGCGCACCGGGGGGGAACACCGGGGAGCTGTTTTTT
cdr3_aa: CASSAPGGNTGELFF

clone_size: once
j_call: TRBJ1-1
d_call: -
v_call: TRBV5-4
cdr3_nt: TGTGCCAGCAGCCTAAGGGGGATGAACACTGAAGCTTTCTTT
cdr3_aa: CASSLRGMNTEAFF

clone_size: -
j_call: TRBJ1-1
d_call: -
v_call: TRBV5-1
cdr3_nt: TGCGCCAGCGGGGGATCAGGGGAAGCCACTGAAGCTTTCTTT
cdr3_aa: CASGGSGEATEAFF

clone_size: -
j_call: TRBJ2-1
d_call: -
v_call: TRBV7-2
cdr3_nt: TGTGCCAGCAGCCCCACGGACAATCTATACAATGAGCAGTTCTTC
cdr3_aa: CASSPTDNLYNEQFF

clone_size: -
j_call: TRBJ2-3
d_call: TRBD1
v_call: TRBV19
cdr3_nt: TGTGCCAGTAGGGGACCCGGACAGGGGGCCGATACGCAGTATTTT
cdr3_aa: CASRGPGQGADTQYF

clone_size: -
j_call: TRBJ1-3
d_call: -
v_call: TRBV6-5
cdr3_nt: TGTGCCAGCAGTTCCCCCTCAGTCAGCTCTGGAAACACCATATATTTT
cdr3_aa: CASSSPSVSSGNTIYF

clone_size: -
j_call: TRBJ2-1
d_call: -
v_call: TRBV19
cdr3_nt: TGTGCCAGTAGTCCCCGGACACTCGAGCAGTTCTTC
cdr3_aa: CASSPRTLEQFF

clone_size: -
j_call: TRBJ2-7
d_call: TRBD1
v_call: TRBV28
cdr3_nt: TGTGCCAGCAGTACCAGGGGGTACGAGCAGTACTTC
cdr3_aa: CASSTRGYEQYF

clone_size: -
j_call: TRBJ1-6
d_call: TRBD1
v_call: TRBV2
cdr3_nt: TGTGCCAGCAAAGAGCAGACAGGGTTCGGCTCACCCCTCCACTTT
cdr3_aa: CASKEQTGFGSPLHF

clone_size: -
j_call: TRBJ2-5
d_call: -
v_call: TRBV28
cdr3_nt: TGTGCCAGCAGCCACACCAGGGAGACCCAGTACTTC
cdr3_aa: CASSHTRETQYF

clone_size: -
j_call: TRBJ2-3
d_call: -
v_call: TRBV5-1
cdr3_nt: TGCGCCAGCAGTCATGGAGGAACTTACACAGATACGCAGTATTTT
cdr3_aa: CASSHGGTYTDTQYF

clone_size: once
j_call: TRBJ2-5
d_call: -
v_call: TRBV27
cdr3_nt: TGTGCCAGCAGTTTATGGGGGGAAGAGACCCAGTACTTC
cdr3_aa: CASSLWGEETQYF

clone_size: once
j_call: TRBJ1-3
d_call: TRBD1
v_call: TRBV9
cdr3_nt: TGTGCCAGCAGCTCCCGGGACAGGGCGAGGTTTGGAAACACCATATATTTT
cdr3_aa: CASSSRDRARFGNTIYF

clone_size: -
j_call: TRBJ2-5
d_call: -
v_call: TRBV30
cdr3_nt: TGTGCCTGGAGTGCCATCATGGAGACCCAGTACTTC
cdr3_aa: CAWSAIMETQYF

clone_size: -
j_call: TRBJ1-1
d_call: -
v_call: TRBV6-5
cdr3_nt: TGTGCCAGCAGTTACGCGGGGTCCCCTGAAGCTTTCTTT
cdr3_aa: CASSYAGSPEAFF